A selection of T cell receptor beta chains follows, all from one sample in a study of T cell responses to AZD1222 COVID-19 vaccine. Sequencing was performed with immunoSEQ multiplex PCR; in TCRdb, only in-frame clones are kept and a portion is missing. The sample has fewer than 150,000 clones, around 89% seen once. The specimen comprised peripheral blood, sampled 28 days after the second AZD1222 dose. Source of these receptors: an adult who received the AZD1222 COVID-19 vaccine. The CDR3 runs from the conserved cysteine through the conserved F or W. The order of the fields is J gene, clone size, V gene, D gene, CDR3 protein, CDR3 DNA. The D gene is left open where the match is weak. Clone size is stated in some rows and not others, as once, few, many or a class when expanded.

TRBJ2-5	-	TRBV4-3	-	CASSQGGGVETQYF	TGCGCCAGCAGCCAAGGGGGTGGGGTAGAGACCCAGTACTTC
TRBJ2-1	-	TRBV5-1	TRBD2	CASSNREGTKINEQFF	TGCGCCAGCAGCAATAGGGAGGGCACAAAAATTAATGAGCAGTTCTTC
TRBJ2-2	-	TRBV9	-	CASSVWAGNTGELFF	TGTGCCAGCAGCGTATGGGCAGGAAACACCGGGGAGCTGTTTTTT
TRBJ2-7	-	TRBV3-1/TRBV3-2	-	CASSQTSPSRGYYEQYF	TGTGCCAGCAGCCAAACCTCGCCCTCCCGGGGATACTACGAGCAGTACTTC
TRBJ1-1	-	TRBV7-2	-	CASSLPGSGEAFF	TGTGCCAGCAGCTTACCGGGGTCCGGTGAAGCTTTCTTT
TRBJ1-4	-	TRBV7-2	TRBD1	CASSLAIDRGANEKLFF	TGTGCCAGCAGCTTAGCGATCGACAGGGGAGCTAATGAAAAACTGTTTTTT
TRBJ1-2	-	TRBV11-3	-	CASSPFVGIPNPSYGYTF	TGTGCCAGCAGCCCTTTCGTCGGCATTCCCAATCCTTCCTATGGCTACACCTTC
TRBJ1-5	once	TRBV4-3	-	CASSQDEGAWNQPQHF	TGCGCCAGCAGCCAAGATGAGGGCGCGTGGAATCAGCCCCAGCATTTT
TRBJ1-2	few	TRBV5-6	-	CASSLVAGDGYTF	TGTGCCAGCAGCTTGGTTGCAGGGGATGGCTACACCTTC
TRBJ1-3	-	TRBV7-2	-	CASSLLHSFSGNTIYF	TGTGCCAGCAGCTTACTCCACAGTTTCTCTGGAAACACCATATATTTT
TRBJ1-6	-	TRBV9	-	CASSVAGTRSPLHF	TGTGCCAGCAGCGTAGCCGGGACCCGGTCACCCCTCCACTTT
TRBJ2-5	-	TRBV19	-	CASSPVAGRGETQYF	TGTGCCAGTAGTCCGGTGGCGGGGAGAGGAGAGACCCAGTACTTC
TRBJ1-1	-	TRBV28	-	CASRRPRDRMNTEAFF	TGTGCCAGCAGACGACCCCGGGACCGAATGAACACTGAAGCTTTCTTT
TRBJ2-7	-	TRBV7-9	TRBD1	CASSYYRTGPYGWEQYF	TGTGCCAGCAGCTATTATCGGACAGGGCCCTATGGGTGGGAGCAGTACTTC
TRBJ2-4	once	TRBV6-5	-	CASSYPQYGPKNIQYF	TGTGCCAGCAGTTACCCCCAGTACGGCCCCAAAAACATTCAGTACTTC
TRBJ1-6	-	TRBV7-2	TRBD1	CASSPIDRGGNPPLHF	TGTGCCAGCAGCCCTATCGACAGGGGGGGTAATCCACCCCTCCACTTT
TRBJ2-3	-	TRBV13	-	CASSLTLGTQYF	TGTGCCAGCAGCCTTACCCTTGGTACGCAGTATTTT
TRBJ1-1	-	TRBV12-3/TRBV12-4	TRBD1	CASSPGGIGSFF	TGTGCCAGCAGTCCAGGGGGTATAGGATCTTTCTTT
TRBJ2-7	-	TRBV29-1	TRBD1	CSVAQGRQYF	TGCAGCGTTGCACAGGGGAGGCAGTACTTC
TRBJ1-3	-	TRBV3-1/TRBV3-2	-	CASSQSGNTIYF	TGTGCCAGCAGCCAAAGTGGAAACACCATATATTTT
TRBJ1-6	once	TRBV27	-	CASSLGQPNSPLHF	TGTGCCAGCAGTTTAGGACAGCCTAATTCACCCCTCCACTTT
TRBJ1-5	once	TRBV6-6	-	CASSYVGYNQPQHF	TGTGCCAGCAGTTACGTTGGGTACAATCAGCCCCAGCATTTT
TRBJ2-1	-	TRBV19	-	CASSIVRGYNEQFF	TGTGCCAGTAGTATAGTCCGCGGTTACAATGAGCAGTTCTTC
TRBJ2-5	-	TRBV5-1	TRBD1	CASSGGQGEWETQYF	TGCGCCAGCAGCGGGGGACAGGGCGAGTGGGAGACCCAGTACTTC
TRBJ1-3	few	TRBV19	-	CASSRGRTLTGNTIYF	TGTGCCAGTAGTAGGGGACGTACCCTAACTGGAAACACCATATATTTT
TRBJ2-1	-	TRBV5-1	-	CASSFGGAREQFF	TGCGCCAGCAGCTTTGGGGGGGCCAGGGAACAGTTCTTC
TRBJ2-5	-	TRBV25-1	-	CASNVGETQYF	TGTGCCAGCAATGTTGGAGAGACCCAGTACTTC
TRBJ1-4	-	TRBV30	-	CAWTRYSSTNEKLFF	TGTGCCTGGACCCGATATTCCTCAACTAATGAAAAACTGTTTTTT
TRBJ1-1	-	TRBV11-3	-	CASSPGGGTEAFF	TGTGCCAGCAGCCCGGGGGGAGGAACTGAAGCTTTCTTT